This T cell receptor (beta chain) stems from a study of T cells in Graves' hyperthyroidism and ophthalmopathy. V shed 5 bases and J 5 bases; nucleotides not matched to a gene: 9. This CDR3 comprises 15 residues. Germline assignment: CDR1 SGHDN and CDR2 FVKESK. Thyroid ultrasound and orbital computed tomography, with clinical symptoms and serum thyroxine and TRAb, informed diagnoses. Remarks on this clonotype: It may be a read error: a sequence one base away is much more abundant.

Amplified TCR beta CDR3 regions derived from RNA transcripts. TCR CDR3 underwent first-round RT-PCR with the HTBI primer set. MiXCR, run by TCRdb on the multiplex PCR reads, gives a single entry per CDR3 protein. In the table there are around 350,000 distinct CDR3 sequences, about a sixth of which are singletons. Sequencing input: blood. This chain uses TRBV14 with TRBJ2-1; 7 bases fit TRBD1. The sequence was collected from a woman in her twenties or thirties with Graves' hyperthyroidism that later progressed to Graves' ophthalmopathy. CDR3 DNA sequence: TGTGCCAGCAGCACTACGGGACAGAATCACAATGAGCAGTTCTTC. This gives the protein CASSTTGQNHNEQFF.